This TCR beta chain was sequenced for a study of blood T cell repertoires in COVID-19. Clones were read by immunoSEQ multiplex PCR, and TCRdb kept only the in-frame ones, dropping some. Of 76,000 or so clones listed, approximately 90% are singletons. The V gene's germline CDR1 is SGHRS and CDR2 YFSETQ. This CDR3 contains 15 residues. Trimming cost V 2 bases and J 4 bases; bases outside gene matches: 4. Sequencing used peripheral blood. The chain links TRBV5-1 to TRBJ2-3, with TRBD1 matching over 10 bases. The sequence came from a man aged 30 to 39 with acute or convalescent COVID-19. The DNA of the CDR3 is TGCGCCAGCAGCTTAAGGGGACAGGGGTCAGATACGCAGTATTTT. Its protein is CASSLRGQGSDTQYF.